One and the same sample provided the 10 T cell receptor beta chains below, sequenced in a study of identical twins. TCRdb re-derived calls from the 5' RACE reads in MiXCR, one entry per CDR3 protein. Altogether 540,000 or so distinct CDR3 sequences are present, approximately 20% being singletons, with the ten largest covering about 0.5%. This sample also appeared in a second study, on yellow fever vaccine responses in identical twins.

The sample was CD4+ T cells sorted from blood. These receptor sequences come from a woman younger than 35 in good health.

The chain links TRBV20-1 to TRBJ2-3; TRBD2 matches 7 bases. The V and J ends lost 3 bases and 2 bases, in that order; junction bases with no gene match: 8. The CDR3 is 15 amino acids. The germline V gene has CDR1 DFQATT and CDR2 SNEGSKA (reference sequence). CDR3 nucleotides: TGCAGTGCTAGCTTGGCTAGCGGATTCACAGATACGCAGTATTTT. It specifies CSASLASGFTDTQYF.

Ten or more counts support this clonotype. The chain is built from TRBV5-1 and TRBJ2-3; 12 nucleotides match TRBD2. This CDR3 region has 15 residues. CDR1 SGHRS and CDR2 YFSETQ come from the germline V gene. V dropped 0 bases and J dropped 4; count of bases not matched to a gene: 0. The CDR3 DNA reads as TGCGCCAGCAGCTTGGGACTAGCGGGGGCAGATACGCAGTATTTT. As protein: CASSLGLAGADTQYF.

This clonotype occurred a few times. The chain is built from TRBV29-1 and TRBJ2-3; D is perhaps TRBD1 (6 bases). The CDR3 sequence is 13 residues long. The germline V gene has CDR1 SQVTM and CDR2 ANQGSEA. The V end lost 4 bases, the J end lost 8 bases, and 16 bases lay between the germline ends. CDR3 protein: CSVGGQSLGTQYF. The CDR3 DNA sequence: TGCAGCGTTGGGGGACAATCCCTCGGTACGCAGTATTTT.

This chain links TRBV20-1 with TRBJ1-5, with 9 bases aligning to TRBD1. This CDR3 contains 15 residues. Germline CDR1 DFQATT, CDR2 SNEGSKA (reference sequence). V lost 1 base and J lost 7; bases outside the gene matches: 8. The CDR3, as DNA: TGCAGTGCTAGAGGTGGGACAGGGAGAGACCAGCCCCAGCATTTT. Encoded protein: CSARGGTGRDQPQHF.

The genes are TRBV20-1 and TRBJ2-3, with 12 bases aligning to TRBD2. This CDR3 is 16 amino acids long. Germline values: CDR1 DFQATT, CDR2 SNEGSKA (reference sequence). V lost 3 bases to trimming and J lost 0 bases; unmatched junction nucleotides: 4. CDR3 nucleotides: TGCAGTGCTAGCCATCTAGCGGGGGGGAGCACAGATACGCAGTATTTT. This translates into CSASHLAGGSTDTQYF.

This chain connects TRBV13 to TRBJ2-1; TRBD2 aligns across 8 bases. This CDR3 comprises 14 residues. Germline loops: CDR1 PRHDT, CDR2 FYEKMQ (reference sequence). Trimming at V came to 6 bases and at J to 8 bases, leaving 9 bases not matched to a gene. CDR3 nucleotide sequence: TGTGCCAGCAGTCGAGGACTAGCCGGAGATGAGCAGTTCTTC. The encoded protein is CASSRGLAGDEQFF.

This chain joins TRBV12-3 or TRBV12-4 and TRBJ2-3; unclear D gene. The CDR3 consists of 12 residues. Trimming removed 2 bases at V and 6 bases at J, with 6 bases between. CDR3 protein: CASSLIGDTQYF. The CDR3 DNA reads TGTGCCAGCAGTTTAATAGGGGATACGCAGTATTTT.

Only a few counts were recorded for this clonotype. The J gene is TRBJ2-1, the V gene TRBV3-1; perhaps D is TRBD1 or TRBD2 (6 bases each). The V and J ends lost 1 base and 4 bases respectively, with 8 bases between them. CDR3 length equals 14 residues. From germline, CDR1 is LGHDT and CDR2 YNNKEL (reference sequence). The CDR3 here is CASSQAGAYNEQFF. DNA of the CDR3: TGTGCCAGCAGCCAAGCGGGGGCTTACAATGAGCAGTTCTTC.

In nucleotides, the CDR3 is TGCAGCGTTCAGGGGCTCGGTGAAGCTTTCTTT. Its translation: CSVQGLGEAFF. The gene calls are TRBV29-1 and TRBJ1-1; maybe TRBD1 (6 bases). Trimming removed 5 bases at V and 7 bases at J, with 11 bases between. The CDR3 is 11 residues long. CDR1 is SQVTM, CDR2 ANQGSEA, per germline.

The chain employs TRBV20-1 and TRBJ2-1; 10 positions agree with TRBD2. After removal of 6 bases from V and 5 bases from J, the junction contained 10 bases not matched to a gene. Germline loops: CDR1 DFQATT, CDR2 SNEGSKA (reference sequence). The CDR3 is made up of 15 amino acids. CDR3 loop: CSAPSSGSGHNEQFF. The CDR3 DNA reads as TGCAGTGCCCCCTCTAGCGGGAGCGGCCACAATGAGCAGTTCTTC.